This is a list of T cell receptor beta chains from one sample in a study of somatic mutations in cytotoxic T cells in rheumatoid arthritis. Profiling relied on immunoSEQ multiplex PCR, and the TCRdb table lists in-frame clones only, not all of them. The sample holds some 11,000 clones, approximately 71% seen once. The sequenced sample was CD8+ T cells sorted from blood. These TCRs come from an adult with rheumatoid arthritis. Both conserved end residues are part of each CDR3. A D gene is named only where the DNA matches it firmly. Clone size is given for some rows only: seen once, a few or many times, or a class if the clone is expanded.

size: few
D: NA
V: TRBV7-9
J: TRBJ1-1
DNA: TGTGCCAGCAGCTTAGTAAATGGAAATGAAGCTTTCTTT
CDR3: CASSLVNGNEAFF

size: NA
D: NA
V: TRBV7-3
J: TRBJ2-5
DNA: TGTGCCAGCAGCCCCTACCCTGGGCTAGAGACCCAGTACTTC
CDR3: CASSPYPGLETQYF

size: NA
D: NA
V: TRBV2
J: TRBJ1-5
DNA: TGTGCCAGCGTACGAGGGGGGGGTCAGCCCCAGCATTTT
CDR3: CASVRGGGQPQHF

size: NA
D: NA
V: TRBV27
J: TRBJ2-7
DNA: TGTGCCAGCAGTCTTAGGGACCGTTCCTACGAGCAGTACTTC
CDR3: CASSLRDRSYEQYF

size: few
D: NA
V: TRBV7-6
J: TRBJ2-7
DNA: TGTGCCAGCAGTCCTTGGGCAGGTTTAAGGTATGAGCAGTACTTC
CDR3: CASSPWAGLRYEQYF

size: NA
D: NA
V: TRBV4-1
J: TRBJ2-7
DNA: TGCGCCAGCAGCCAAGACAGGGGCCACGAGCAGTACTTC
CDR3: CASSQDRGHEQYF

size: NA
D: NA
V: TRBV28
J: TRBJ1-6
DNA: TGTGCCAGCAGTTTTAGGGGAGGACGGACACCCCTCCACTTT
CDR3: CASSFRGGRTPLHF

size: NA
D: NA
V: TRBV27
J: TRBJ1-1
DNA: TGTGCCAGCAGTTTCCAGGGGAACACTGAAGCTTTCTTT
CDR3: CASSFQGNTEAFF

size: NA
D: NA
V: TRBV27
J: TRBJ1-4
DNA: TGTGCCAGCAGGGGGCCCGGTGAAAAACTGTTTTTT
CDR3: CASRGPGEKLFF

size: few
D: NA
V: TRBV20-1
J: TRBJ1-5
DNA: TGCAGGTTGGCAAGCAATCAGCCCCAGCATTTT
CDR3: CRLASNQPQHF

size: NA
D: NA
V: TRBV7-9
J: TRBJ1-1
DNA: TGTGCCAGCATTAGGGGGGGAGGAGAGATGAACACTGAAGCTTTCTTT
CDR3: CASIRGGGEMNTEAFF

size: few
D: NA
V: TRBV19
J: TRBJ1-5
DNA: TGTGCCAGTAGTATCGGGGCCATGCCCCAGCATTTT
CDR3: CASSIGAMPQHF

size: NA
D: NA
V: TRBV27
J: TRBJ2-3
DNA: TGTGCCAGCACGGTGAACTCGTGGACAGATACGCAGTATTTT
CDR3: CASTVNSWTDTQYF

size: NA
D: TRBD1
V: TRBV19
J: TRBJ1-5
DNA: TGTGCCAGTAGACCCAGGGGGGCGAATCAGCCCCAGCATTTT
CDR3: CASRPRGANQPQHF

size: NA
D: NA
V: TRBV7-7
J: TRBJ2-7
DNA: TGTGCCAGCAGCTTAGGAGGGGGCTACGAGCAGTACTTC
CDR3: CASSLGGGYEQYF

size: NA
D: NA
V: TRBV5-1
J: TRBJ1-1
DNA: TGCGCCAGCAGCTTGGCCGGTGGTGCCACTGAAGCTTTCTTT
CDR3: CASSLAGGATEAFF

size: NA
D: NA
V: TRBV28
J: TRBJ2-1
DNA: TGTGCCAGCAGTTTCCTACGACTAGCCTACAATGAGCAGTTCTTC
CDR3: CASSFLRLAYNEQFF

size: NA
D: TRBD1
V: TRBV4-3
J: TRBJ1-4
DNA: TGCGCCAGCAGCCCCGGGACAGGGTGGGAACTGTTTTTT
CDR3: CASSPGTGWELFF

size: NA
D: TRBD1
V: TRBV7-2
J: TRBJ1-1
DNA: TGTGCCAGTGGCGGGACAGGGAACACTGAAGCTTTCTTT
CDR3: CASGGTGNTEAFF

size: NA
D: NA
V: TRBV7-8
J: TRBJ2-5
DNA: TGTGCCAGCAGCCCTGGGCGCAGGTTCGTGGAGACCCAGTACTTC
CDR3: CASSPGRRFVETQYF

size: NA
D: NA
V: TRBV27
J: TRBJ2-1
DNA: TGTGCCAGCAGTTTAAGGGGGGGTAACTACAATGAGCAGTTCTTC
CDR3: CASSLRGGNYNEQFF

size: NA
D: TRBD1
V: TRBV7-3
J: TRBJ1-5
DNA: TGTGCCAGCAGCTTATTCGGGACAGGGAATCAGCCCCAGCATTTT
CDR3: CASSLFGTGNQPQHF

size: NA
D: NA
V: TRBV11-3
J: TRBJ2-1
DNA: TGTGCCAGCAGCTTAGAGGGCATTGAGCAGTTCTTC
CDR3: CASSLEGIEQFF

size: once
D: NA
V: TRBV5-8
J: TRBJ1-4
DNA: TGTGCCAGCAGTGGTCCTAATGAAAAACTGTTTTTT
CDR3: CASSGPNEKLFF

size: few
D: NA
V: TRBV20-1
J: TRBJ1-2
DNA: TGCAGTGCTAGATGGAACTATGGCTACACCTTC
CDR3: CSARWNYGYTF

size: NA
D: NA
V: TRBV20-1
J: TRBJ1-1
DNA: TGCAGTGGAAAGCACACTGAAGCTTTCTTT
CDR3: CSGKHTEAFF

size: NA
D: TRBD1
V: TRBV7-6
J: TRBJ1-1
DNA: TGTGCCAGCAGCGACGGGACAGGCCACGGAACCACTGAAGCTTTCTTT
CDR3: CASSDGTGHGTTEAFF

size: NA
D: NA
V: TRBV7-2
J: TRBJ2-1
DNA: TGTGCCAGCAGCTTCGTCGGATATGAGCAGTTCTTC
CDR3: CASSFVGYEQFF

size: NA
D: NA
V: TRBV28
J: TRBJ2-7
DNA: TGTGCCAGCAGTTTACGGGTTAGGTCCTACGAGCAGTACTTC
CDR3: CASSLRVRSYEQYF

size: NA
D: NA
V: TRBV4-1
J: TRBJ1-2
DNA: TGCGCCAGCAGCCAGGGGCTAGGCTACACCTTC
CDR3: CASSQGLGYTF

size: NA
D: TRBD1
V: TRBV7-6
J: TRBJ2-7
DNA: TGTGCCAGCAGCCGAATTTCAGGGGGCAACTACGAGCAGTACTTC
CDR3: CASSRISGGNYEQYF

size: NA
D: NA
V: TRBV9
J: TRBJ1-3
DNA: TGTGCCAGCAGCCCCCCTTCTGGAAACACCATATATTTT
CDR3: CASSPPSGNTIYF

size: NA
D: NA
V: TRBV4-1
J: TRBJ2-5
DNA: TGCGCCAGCAGCCAAGAATATGGGGGTCCCCAAGAGACCCAGTACTTC
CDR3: CASSQEYGGPQETQYF

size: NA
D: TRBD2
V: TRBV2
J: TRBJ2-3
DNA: TGTGCCAGCAGAGTCATCACTAGCGGGGCGTTAGGTGATACGCAGTATTTT
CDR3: CASRVITSGALGDTQYF

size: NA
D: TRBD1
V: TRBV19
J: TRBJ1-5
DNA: TGTGCCAGTAGTATGGACAGGGTCGGCAATCAGCCCCAGCATTTT
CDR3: CASSMDRVGNQPQHF

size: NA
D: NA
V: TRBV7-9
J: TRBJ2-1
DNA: TGTGCCAGCAGCATCAGCTACAATGAGCAGTTCTTC
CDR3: CASSISYNEQFF

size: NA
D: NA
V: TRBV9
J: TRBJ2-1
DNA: TGTGCCAGCAGCGTAGCGACGGGCGAGCAGTTCTTC
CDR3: CASSVATGEQFF

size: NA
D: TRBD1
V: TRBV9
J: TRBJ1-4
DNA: TGTGCCAGCAGCAAACTGACAGGGGGCGTGCTTGAAAAACTGTTTTTT
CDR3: CASSKLTGGVLEKLFF

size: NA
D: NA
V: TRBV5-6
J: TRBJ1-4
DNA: TGTGCCAGCAGCTTGGAGGTCACCCCAACTAATGAAAAACTGTTTTTT
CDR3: CASSLEVTPTNEKLFF

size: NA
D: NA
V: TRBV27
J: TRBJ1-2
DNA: TGTGCCAGCAGTTCGTGGGACGGAAACTATGGCTACACCTTC
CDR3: CASSSWDGNYGYTF

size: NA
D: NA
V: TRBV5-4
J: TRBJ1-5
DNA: TGTGCCAGCAATCTGACAGGCCACGGGAATCAGCCCCAGCATTTT
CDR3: CASNLTGHGNQPQHF

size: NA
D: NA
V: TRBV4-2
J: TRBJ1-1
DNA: TGTGCCAGCAGCCAAGACAAGTTGGGAAGGGCTGTTGCTTTCTTT
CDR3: CASSQDKLGRAVAFF

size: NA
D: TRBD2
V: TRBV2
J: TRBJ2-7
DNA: TGTGCCAGCAGTGAAGAGCGGGGGGCCTACGAGCAGTACTTC
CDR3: CASSEERGAYEQYF

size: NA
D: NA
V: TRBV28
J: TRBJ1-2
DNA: TGTGCCAGCAGTGTTAGAGGGATTGCTAACTATGGCTACACCTTC
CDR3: CASSVRGIANYGYTF

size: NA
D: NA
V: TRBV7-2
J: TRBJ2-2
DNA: TGTGCCAGCAGCACCCGAGCGGGGAACACCGGGGAGCTGTTTTTT
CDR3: CASSTRAGNTGELFF

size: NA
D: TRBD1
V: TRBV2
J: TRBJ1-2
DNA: TGTGCCCTCAATGGGGACAGCCTCTATGGCTACACCTTC
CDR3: CALNGDSLYGYTF

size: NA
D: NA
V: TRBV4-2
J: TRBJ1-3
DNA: TGTGCCAGCAGCCAAGATTCCCTGGCCTCTGGAAACACCATATATTTT
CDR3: CASSQDSLASGNTIYF

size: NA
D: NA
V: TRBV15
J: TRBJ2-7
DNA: TGTGCCACCAGCAGAGAGGGGGAGGACTACGAGCAGTACTTC
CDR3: CATSREGEDYEQYF

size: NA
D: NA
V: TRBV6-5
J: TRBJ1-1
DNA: TGTGCCAGCAGGGAGGGCCGGAGGAACACTGAAGCTTTCTTT
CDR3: CASREGRRNTEAFF

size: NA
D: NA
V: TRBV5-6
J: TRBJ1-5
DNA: TGTGCCAGCAGCGTCGGCAATCAGCCCCAGCATTTT
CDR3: CASSVGNQPQHF

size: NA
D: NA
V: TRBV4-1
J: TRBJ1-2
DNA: TGCGCCAGCCAGGGAGGCTATGGCTACACCTTC
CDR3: CASQGGYGYTF

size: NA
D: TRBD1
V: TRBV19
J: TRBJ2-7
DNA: TGTGCCAGTAGTATACAGGGGGCGAAGTACGAGCAGTACTTC
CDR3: CASSIQGAKYEQYF

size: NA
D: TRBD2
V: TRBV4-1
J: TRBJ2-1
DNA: TGCGCCAGCAGCCAAGGAGGTACACTAGCGGGGGGGAGGAATGAGCAGTTCTTC
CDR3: CASSQGGTLAGGRNEQFF

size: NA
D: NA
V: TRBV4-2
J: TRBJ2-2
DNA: TGTGCCAGCAGCCTCTACATGGCGAACACCGGGGAGCTGTTTTTT
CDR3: CASSLYMANTGELFF

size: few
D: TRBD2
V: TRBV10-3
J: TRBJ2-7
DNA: TGTGCCAACGCTCCCGACTCTAGCGGGGTTTACGAGCAGTACTTC
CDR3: CANAPDSSGVYEQYF

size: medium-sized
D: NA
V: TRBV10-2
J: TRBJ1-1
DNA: TGCGCCAGCCGTGGCGTATGGGGAACTGAAGCTTTCTTT
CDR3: CASRGVWGTEAFF

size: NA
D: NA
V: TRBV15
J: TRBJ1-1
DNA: TGTGCCACCAGCAGAAACAGGGCCTTGAACACTGAAGCTTTCTTT
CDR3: CATSRNRALNTEAFF

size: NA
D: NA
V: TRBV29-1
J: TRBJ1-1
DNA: TGCAGCGTTGAATTAGGGGAGTGGGGGACTGAAGCTTTCTTT
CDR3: CSVELGEWGTEAFF

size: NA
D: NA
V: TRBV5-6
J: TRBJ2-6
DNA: TGTGCCAGCACCACCCTGCCAGGGGCTGGGGCCAACGTCCTGACTTTC
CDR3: CASTTLPGAGANVLTF

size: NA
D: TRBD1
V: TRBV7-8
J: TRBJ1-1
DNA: TGTGCCAGCAGCTTAGTAGCTGGGACAGGGAGAATGAACACTGAAGCTTTCTTT
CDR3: CASSLVAGTGRMNTEAFF